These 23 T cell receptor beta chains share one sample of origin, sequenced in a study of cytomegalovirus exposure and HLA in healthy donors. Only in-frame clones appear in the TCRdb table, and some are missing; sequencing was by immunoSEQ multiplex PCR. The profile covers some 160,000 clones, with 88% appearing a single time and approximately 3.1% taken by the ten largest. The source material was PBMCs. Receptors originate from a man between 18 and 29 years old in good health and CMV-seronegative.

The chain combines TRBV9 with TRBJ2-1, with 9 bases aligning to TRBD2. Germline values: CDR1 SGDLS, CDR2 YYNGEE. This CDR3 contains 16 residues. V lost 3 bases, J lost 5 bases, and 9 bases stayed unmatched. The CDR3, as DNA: TGTGCCAGCAGCGAACTTAGCGGGAGTTCTAACAATGAGCAGTTCTTC. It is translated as CASSELSGSSNNEQFF. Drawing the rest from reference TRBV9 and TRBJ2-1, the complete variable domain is DSGVTQTPKHLITATGQRVTLRCSPRSGDLSVYWYQQSLDQGLQFLIQYYNGEERAKGNILERFSAQQFPDLHSELNLSSLELGDSALYFCASSELSGSSNNEQFFGPGTRLTVL.

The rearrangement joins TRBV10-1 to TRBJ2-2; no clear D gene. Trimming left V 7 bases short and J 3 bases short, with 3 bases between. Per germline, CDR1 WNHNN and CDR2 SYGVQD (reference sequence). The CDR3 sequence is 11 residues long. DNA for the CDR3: TGCGCCAGCACCGACACCGGGGAGCTGTTTTTT. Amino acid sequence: CASTDTGELFF.

Here the CDR3 DNA reads TGCGCCAGCAGCGTAGCGGACTTCACCGGGGAGCTGTTTTTT. It is translated as CASSVADFTGELFF. The V gene is TRBV5-1, the J gene TRBJ2-2; D is perhaps TRBD2 (6 bases). The germline gives CDR1 SGHRS, CDR2 YFSETQ. CDR3 length: 14 residues. Trimming left V 4 bases short and J 4 bases short, with 11 bases between.

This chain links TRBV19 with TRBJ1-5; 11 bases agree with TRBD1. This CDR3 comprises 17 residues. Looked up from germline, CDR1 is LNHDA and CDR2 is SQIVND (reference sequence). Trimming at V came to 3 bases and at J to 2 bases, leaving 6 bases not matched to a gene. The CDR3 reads CASSMDRGREGNQPQHF. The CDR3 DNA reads TGTGCCAGTAGTATGGACAGGGGGCGCGAGGGCAATCAGCCCCAGCATTTT.

The CDR3 loop reads CASSLSPAEVDEQYF. DNA for the CDR3: TGTGCCAGCAGTTTATCTCCCGCGGAGGTCGACGAGCAGTACTTC. V is TRBV27 and J is TRBJ2-7; D possibly corresponds to TRBD2 (5 bases). In germline, CDR1 is MNHEY, CDR2 SMNVEV (reference sequence). The CDR3 extends over 15 amino acids. V shed 0 bases and J shed 5 bases, with 14 bases lying between them.

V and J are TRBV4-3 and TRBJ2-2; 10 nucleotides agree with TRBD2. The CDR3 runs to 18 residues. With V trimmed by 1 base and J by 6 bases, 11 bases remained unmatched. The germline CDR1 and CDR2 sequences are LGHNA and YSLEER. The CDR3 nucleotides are TGCGCCAGCAGCCAAGTTGGGACCAGCGGGAGGGCCCCCGGGGAGCTGTTTTTT. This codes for CASSQVGTSGRAPGELFF.

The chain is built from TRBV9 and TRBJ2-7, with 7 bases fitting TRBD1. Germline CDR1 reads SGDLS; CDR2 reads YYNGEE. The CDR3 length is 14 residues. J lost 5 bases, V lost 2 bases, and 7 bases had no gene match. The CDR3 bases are TGTGCCAGCAGCGTGGGACAGAGTATCGACGAGCAGTACTTC. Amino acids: CASSVGQSIDEQYF.

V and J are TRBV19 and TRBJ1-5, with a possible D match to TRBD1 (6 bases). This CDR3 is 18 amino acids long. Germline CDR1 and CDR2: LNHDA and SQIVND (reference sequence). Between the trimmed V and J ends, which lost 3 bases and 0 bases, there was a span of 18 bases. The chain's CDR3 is CASSIIRTATSSNQPQHF. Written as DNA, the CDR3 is TGTGCCAGTAGTATCATCCGGACAGCTACTTCTAGCAATCAGCCCCAGCATTTT.

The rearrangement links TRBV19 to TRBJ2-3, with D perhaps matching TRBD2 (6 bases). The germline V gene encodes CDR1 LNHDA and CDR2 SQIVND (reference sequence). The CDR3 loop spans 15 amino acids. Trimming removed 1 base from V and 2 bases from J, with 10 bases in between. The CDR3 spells CASSIAGDYTDTQYF. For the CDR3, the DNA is TGTGCCAGTAGTATAGCGGGGGATTACACAGATACGCAGTATTTT.

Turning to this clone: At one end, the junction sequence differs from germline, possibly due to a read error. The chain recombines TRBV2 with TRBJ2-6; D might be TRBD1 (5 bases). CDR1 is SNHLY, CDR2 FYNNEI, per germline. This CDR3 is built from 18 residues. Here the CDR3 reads CASREGAGSFSGANVLTF. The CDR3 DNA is TGTGCCAGCAGAGAAGGGGCAGGGTCTTTCTCTGGGGCCAACGTCCTGACTTTC.

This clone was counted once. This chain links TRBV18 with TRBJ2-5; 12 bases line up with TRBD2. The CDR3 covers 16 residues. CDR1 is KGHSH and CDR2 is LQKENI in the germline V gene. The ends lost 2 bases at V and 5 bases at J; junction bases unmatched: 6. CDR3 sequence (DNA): TGTGCCAGCTCACCAAGGACTAGCGGGGCTGGGGAGACCCAGTACTTC. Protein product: CASSPRTSGAGETQYF.

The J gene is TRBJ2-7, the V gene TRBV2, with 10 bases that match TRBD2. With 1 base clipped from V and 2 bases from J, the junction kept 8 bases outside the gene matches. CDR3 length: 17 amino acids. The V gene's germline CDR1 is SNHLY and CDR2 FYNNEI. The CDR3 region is CASSEEGLAGVTYEQYV. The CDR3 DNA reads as TGTGCCAGCAGTGAAGAGGGCCTAGCGGGGGTGACCTACGAGCAGTACGTC.

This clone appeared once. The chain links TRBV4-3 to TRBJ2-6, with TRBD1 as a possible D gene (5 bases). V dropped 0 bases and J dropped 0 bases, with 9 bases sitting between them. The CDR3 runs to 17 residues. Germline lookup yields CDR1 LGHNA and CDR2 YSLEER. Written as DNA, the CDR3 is TGCGCCAGCAGCCAAGAGGGGCTCAACTCTGGGGCCAACGTCCTGACTTTC. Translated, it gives CASSQEGLNSGANVLTF.

CDR3 nucleotides: TGTGCCAGCAGGAGGGGGCTCGACGAGCAGTACGTC. It specifies CASRRGLDEQYV. The rearrangement uses TRBV7-8 and TRBJ2-7; 7 nucleotides match TRBD1. With V trimmed by 6 bases and J by 5 bases, 4 bases remained unmatched. Germline CDR1 is SGHVS and CDR2 is FQNEAQ. The CDR3 length is 12 residues.

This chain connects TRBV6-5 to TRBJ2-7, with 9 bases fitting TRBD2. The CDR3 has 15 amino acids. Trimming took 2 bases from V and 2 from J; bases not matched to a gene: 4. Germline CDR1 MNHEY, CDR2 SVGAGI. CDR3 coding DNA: TGTGCCAGCAGTTACCCCCTAGCGGGGACCTACGAGCAGTACTTC. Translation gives CASSYPLAGTYEQYF.

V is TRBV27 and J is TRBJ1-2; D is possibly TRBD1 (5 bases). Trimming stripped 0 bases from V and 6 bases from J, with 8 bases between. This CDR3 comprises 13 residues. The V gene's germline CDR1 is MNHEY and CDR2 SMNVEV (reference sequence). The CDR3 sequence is CASSLSRANGYTF. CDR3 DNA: TGTGCCAGCAGTTTATCCAGGGCCAATGGCTACACCTTC.

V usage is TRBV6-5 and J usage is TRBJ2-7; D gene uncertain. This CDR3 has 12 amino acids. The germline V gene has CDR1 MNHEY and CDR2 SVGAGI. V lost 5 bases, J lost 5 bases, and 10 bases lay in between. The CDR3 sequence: CASSDGWDEQYF. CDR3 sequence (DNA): TGTGCCAGCAGTGACGGGTGGGACGAGCAGTACTTC.

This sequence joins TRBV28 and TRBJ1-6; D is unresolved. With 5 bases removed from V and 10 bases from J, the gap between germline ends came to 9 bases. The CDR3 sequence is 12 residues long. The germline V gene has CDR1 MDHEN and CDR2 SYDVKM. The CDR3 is CASSLISSPLHF. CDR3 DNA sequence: TGTGCCAGCAGTCTTATTAGCTCACCCCTCCACTTT.

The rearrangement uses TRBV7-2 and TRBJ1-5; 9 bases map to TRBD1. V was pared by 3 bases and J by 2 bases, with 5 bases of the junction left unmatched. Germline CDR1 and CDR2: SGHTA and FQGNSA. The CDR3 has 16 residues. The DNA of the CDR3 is TGTGCCAGCAGCTTGATACAGGGGGCTGGCAATCAGCCCCAGCATTTT. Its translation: CASSLIQGAGNQPQHF.

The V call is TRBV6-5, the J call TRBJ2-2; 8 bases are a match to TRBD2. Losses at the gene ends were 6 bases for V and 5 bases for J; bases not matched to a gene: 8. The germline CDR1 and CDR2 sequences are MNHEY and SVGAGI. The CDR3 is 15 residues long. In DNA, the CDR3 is TGTGCCAGCAGCTTCGGGGGGGCAGGAACCGGGGAGCTGTTTTTT. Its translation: CASSFGGAGTGELFF.

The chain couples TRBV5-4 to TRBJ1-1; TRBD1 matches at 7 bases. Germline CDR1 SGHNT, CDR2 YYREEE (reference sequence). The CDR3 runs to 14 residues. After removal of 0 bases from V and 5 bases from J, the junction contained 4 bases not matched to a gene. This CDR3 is CASSLEGGQTEAFF. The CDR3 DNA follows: TGTGCCAGCAGCTTGGAAGGGGGCCAGACTGAAGCTTTCTTT.

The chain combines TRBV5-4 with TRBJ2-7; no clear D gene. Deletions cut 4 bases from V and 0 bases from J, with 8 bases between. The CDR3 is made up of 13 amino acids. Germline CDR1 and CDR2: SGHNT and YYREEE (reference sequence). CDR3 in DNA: TGTGCCAGCAGCATAGACTTCTCCTACGAGCAGTACTTC. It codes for CASSIDFSYEQYF.

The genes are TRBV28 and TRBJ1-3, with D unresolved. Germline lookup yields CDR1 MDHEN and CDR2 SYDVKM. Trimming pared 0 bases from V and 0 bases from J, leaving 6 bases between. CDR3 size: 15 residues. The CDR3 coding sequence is TGTGCCAGCAGTTTATGGGGCAGCTCTGGAAACACCATATATTTT. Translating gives CASSLWGSSGNTIYF.